Shown below are 11 T cell receptor beta chains from a single sample sequenced in a study of T-cell reconstitution after alpha-beta-depleted transplantation in children. Preparing the TCRbeta library involved the use of unique molecular identifiers. TCRdb ran MiXCR on the PCR reads and lists one entry per CDR3 protein. The table lists 450,000 to 550,000 distinct CDR3 sequences, around 10% of them singletons. Specimen: PBMCs, mostly from graft donor cells, collected 180 days after TCRalphabeta/CD19-depleted stem cell transplant. Every receptor here comes from a female patient aged 2-10 years who had a stem cell transplant for aplastic anemia, so the T cells may come from the graft donor.

This clonotype appeared many times. The CDR3 coding sequence is TGCAGCGTTGGCAGGCACTATGGCTACACCTTC. It specifies CSVGRHYGYTF. This chain connects TRBV29-1 to TRBJ1-2; D remains unclear. Germline V lookup: CDR1 SQVTM, CDR2 ANQGSEA. V lost 4 bases and J lost 3, with 6 bases in between. This CDR3 is 11 amino acids long.

This clonotype was seen a handful of times. The rearrangement links TRBV20-1 to TRBJ2-1; 7 nucleotides align to TRBD2. V dropped 6 bases and J dropped 3; count of bases not matched to a gene: 8. Germline assignment: CDR1 DFQATT and CDR2 SNEGSKA (reference sequence). This CDR3 spans 14 amino acids. In DNA form, the CDR3 reads TGCAGTGCGACCTGGGGGGAGGGCTACAATGAGCAGTTCTTC. This codes for CSATWGEGYNEQFF.

J is TRBJ2-4 and V is TRBV29-1; D is unresolved. Looked up from germline, CDR1 is SQVTM and CDR2 is ANQGSEA. The CDR3 spans 13 residues. Trimming cost V 4 bases and J 0 bases, with 7 bases left between them. CDR3 sequence (DNA): TGCAGCGTTGTGAGTGTAGCCAAAAACATTCAGTACTTC. Residues: CSVVSVAKNIQYF.

Ten or more counts support this clonotype. The chain employs TRBV4-3 and TRBJ1-1, with D possibly being TRBD1 (6 bases). The CDR3 runs 13 residues. With 3 bases removed from V and 5 bases from J, the gap between germline ends came to 10 bases. From germline, CDR1 is LGHNA and CDR2 YSLEER. The CDR3: CASSHPTGTEAFF. The CDR3 DNA reads TGCGCCAGCAGCCATCCAACAGGGACTGAAGCTTTCTTT.

V gene TRBV13 combines with J gene TRBJ2-3; D may be TRBD2 (6 bases). The CDR3 contains 14 residues. Trimming left V 7 bases short and J 9 bases short, with 20 bases between. Germline-derived CDR1 and CDR2 are PRHDT and FYEKMQ (reference sequence). The CDR3 nucleotides read TGTGCCAGCACCTATACTACCGGGGGAGACACGCAGTATTTT. It codes for CASTYTTGGDTQYF. Using reference TRBV13 and TRBJ2-3 for the parts outside the CDR3, the full variable domain is AAGVIQSPRHLIKEKRETATLKCYPIPRHDTVYWYQQGPGQDPQFLISFYEKMQSDKGSIPDRFSAQQFSDYHSELNMSSLELGDSALYFCASTYTTGGDTQYFGPGTRLTVL.

This sequence joins TRBV20-1 and TRBJ2-3; D is unclear. The ends were cut back, 4 bases at V and 0 bases at J, with 14 bases in the middle. This CDR3 comprises 15 residues. Germline CDR1 is DFQATT and CDR2 is SNEGSKA (reference sequence). CDR3 sequence: CSAKNPSGSTDTQYF. In DNA form, the CDR3 reads TGCAGTGCTAAAAACCCGAGTGGTAGCACAGATACGCAGTATTTT.

V is TRBV10-3 and J is TRBJ2-5, with a weak D call TRBD1 (5 bases). Trimming stripped 5 bases from V and 2 bases from J, with 9 bases between. Germline V lookup: CDR1 ENHRY, CDR2 SYGVKD. This CDR3 has 13 residues. CDR3 in amino acids: CAISTQVQETQYF. In nucleotides, the CDR3 is TGTGCCATCAGTACACAGGTTCAAGAGACCCAGTACTTC.

This sequence joins TRBV21-1 and TRBJ2-1. TRBV21-1 is given as a pseudogene. The CDR3 is made up of 15 amino acids. The CDR3 DNA follows: TGTGCCAGCAGCAAAGTGGAAAGCTCCTACAATGAGCAGTTCTTC. It translates to CASSKVESSYNEQFF.

This chain joins TRBV12-3 or TRBV12-4 and TRBJ1-1; no clear D gene. This CDR3 spans 15 amino acids. Deletions cut 3 bases from V and 0 bases from J, with 11 bases between. CDR3 DNA sequence: TGTGCCAGCAGTTTTACCTCGACCTTGAACACTGAAGCTTTCTTT. It is translated as CASSFTSTLNTEAFF.

This clonotype turned up a few times. This chain connects TRBV4-2 to TRBJ2-5; D gene unclear. This CDR3 region has 13 residues. Germline CDR1 is LGHNA and CDR2 is YNFKEQ. Between the trimmed V and J ends, which lost 4 bases and 5 bases, there was a span of 11 bases. CDR3 bases: TGTGCCAGCAGCCCGAGTATTAGGGAGACCCAGTACTTC. Translating it yields CASSPSIRETQYF.

Only a few counts were recorded for this clonotype. This chain links TRBV7-2 with TRBJ2-7; no clear D. Trimming left V 2 bases short and J 4 bases short, with 21 bases between. Germline V gene sequence: CDR1 SGHTA, CDR2 FQGNSA. CDR3 length equals 17 residues. CDR3 sequence reads: CASSLTLWGPRHYEQYF. The CDR3 region has the DNA TGTGCCAGCAGCTTAACCCTCTGGGGTCCCCGGCATTACGAGCAGTACTTC.